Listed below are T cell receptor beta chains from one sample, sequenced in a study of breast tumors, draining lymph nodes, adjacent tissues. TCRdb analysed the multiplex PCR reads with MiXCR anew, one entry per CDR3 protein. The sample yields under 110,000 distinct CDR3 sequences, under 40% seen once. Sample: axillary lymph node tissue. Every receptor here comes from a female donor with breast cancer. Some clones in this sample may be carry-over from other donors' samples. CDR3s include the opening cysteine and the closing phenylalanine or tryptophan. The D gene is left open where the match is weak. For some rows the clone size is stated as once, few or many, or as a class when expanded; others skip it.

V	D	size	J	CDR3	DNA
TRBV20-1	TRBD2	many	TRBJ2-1	CSARALAGTYNEQFF	TGCAGTGCTAGGGCGCTAGCGGGAACCTACAATGAGCAGTTCTTC
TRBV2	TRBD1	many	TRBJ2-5	CASSEGDRGGETQYF	TGTGCCAGCAGTGAAGGGGACAGGGGTGGGGAGACCCAGTACTTC
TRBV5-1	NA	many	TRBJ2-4	CASSLGLRGGGKDIQYF	TGCGCCAGCAGCTTGGGTTTGCGAGGAGGGGGTAAGGACATTCAGTACTTC
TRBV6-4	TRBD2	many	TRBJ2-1	CASSDSTSGINEQFF	TGTGCCAGCAGTGACTCGACTAGCGGAATAAATGAGCAGTTCTTC
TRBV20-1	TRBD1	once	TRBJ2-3	CSAHAGGTGPTDTQYF	TGCAGTGCTCACGCTGGAGGGACAGGGCCCACAGACACGCAGTATTTT
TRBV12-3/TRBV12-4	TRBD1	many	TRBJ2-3	CASSRGTGGPDTQYF	TGTGCCAGCAGTAGGGGGACAGGGGGCCCAGATACGCAGTATTTT
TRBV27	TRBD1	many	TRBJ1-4	CATKRESGGRNEKLFF	TGTGCCACAAAGAGGGAATCAGGGGGCCGTAATGAAAAACTGTTTTTT
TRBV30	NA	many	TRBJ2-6	CAWSYWSGANVLTF	TGTGCCTGGAGTTATTGGTCTGGGGCCAACGTCCTGACTTTC
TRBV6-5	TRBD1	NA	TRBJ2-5	CASSRTGGGDQETQYF	TGTGCCAGCAGTCGTACAGGGGGAGGAGATCAAGAGACCCAGTACTTC
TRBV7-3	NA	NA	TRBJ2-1	CASSLTRQVNEQFF	TGTGCCAGCAGCTTAACGCGACAGGTCAATGAGCAGTTCTTC
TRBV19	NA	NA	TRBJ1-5	CASSMGWGLRAQHF	TGTGCCAGTAGTATGGGATGGGGATTAAGGGCCCAGCATTTT
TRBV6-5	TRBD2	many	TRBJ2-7	CASSYSPLAGTYEQYF	TGTGCCAGCAGTTACTCCCCACTAGCGGGGACCTACGAGCAGTACTTC
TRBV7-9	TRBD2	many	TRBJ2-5	CASAKIAGLQETQYF	TGTGCCAGCGCAAAAATAGCGGGGCTTCAAGAGACCCAGTACTTC
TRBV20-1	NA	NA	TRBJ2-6	CSASGAGANVLTF	TGCAGTGCTAGTGGCGCTGGGGCCAACGTCCTGACTTTC
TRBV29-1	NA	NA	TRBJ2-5	CSVEGRRRETQYF	TGCAGCGTTGAAGGCCGCAGGCGGGAGACCCAGTACTTC
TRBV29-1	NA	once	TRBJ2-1	CSVAPPVPIF	TGCAGCGTTGCCCCCCCCGTCCCCATCTTC
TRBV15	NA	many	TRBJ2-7	CATSLTRQDSYEQYF	TGTGCCACCAGCCTGACCCGGCAGGACTCCTACGAGCAGTACTTC
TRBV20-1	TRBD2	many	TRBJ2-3	CSARELSGMRDTDTQYF	TGCAGTGCTAGAGAACTGAGCGGGATGAGGGACACAGATACGCAGTATTTT
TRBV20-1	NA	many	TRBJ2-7	CSARDEGTYSYEQYF	TGCAGTGCTAGAGATGAGGGGACCTACTCCTACGAGCAGTACTTC
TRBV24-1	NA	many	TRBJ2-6	CATSDLGIGANVLTF	TGTGCCACCAGTGATTTGGGGATTGGGGCCAACGTCCTGACTTTC
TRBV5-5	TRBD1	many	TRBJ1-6	CASSSTGTDNSPLHF	TGTGCCAGCAGTTCCACCGGGACAGATAATTCACCCCTCCACTTT
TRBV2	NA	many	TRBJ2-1	CASSESSYNEQFF	TGTGCCAGCAGTGAGTCCTCCTACAATGAGCAGTTCTTC
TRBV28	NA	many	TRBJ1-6	CASSLRDRTGRSPLHF	TGTGCCAGCAGTTTACGCGACAGAACGGGTCGTTCACCCCTCCACTTT
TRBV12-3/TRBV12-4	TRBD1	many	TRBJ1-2	CASSSGQYYGYTF	TGTGCCAGCAGCTCGGGACAGTACTATGGCTACACCTTC
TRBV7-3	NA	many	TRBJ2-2	CASCVGSVTGELFF	TGTGCCAGCTGTGTCGGGTCCGTCACCGGGGAGCTGTTTTTT
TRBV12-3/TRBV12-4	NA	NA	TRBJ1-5	CASSQSGTVSYEHF	TGTGCCAGCAGTCAAAGCGGGACCGTCTCCTACGAGCATTTT
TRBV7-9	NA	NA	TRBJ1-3	CASSLPGRAGNTIHF	TGTGCCAGCAGCTTACCAGGGAGAGCCGGAAACACCATACATTTT
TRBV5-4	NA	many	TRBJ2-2	CASSAYRDNTGELFF	TGTGCCAGCAGCGCTTACAGGGATAACACCGGGGAGCTGTTTTTT
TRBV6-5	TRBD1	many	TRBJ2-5	CASSHYPDRGPETQYF	TGTGCCAGCAGTCACTACCCCGACAGGGGGCCAGAGACCCAGTACTTC
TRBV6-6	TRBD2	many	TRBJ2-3	CASSLVGGGGRTDTQYF	TGTGCCAGCAGTTTGGTGGGAGGCGGGGGTCGCACAGATACGCAGTATTTT
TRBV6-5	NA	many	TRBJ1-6	CASSFPPTGSYNSPLHF	TGTGCCAGCAGTTTCCCCCCTACAGGCTCCTATAATTCACCCCTCCACTTT
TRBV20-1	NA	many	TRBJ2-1	CSARGLRGGASYNEQFF	TGCAGTGCTAGAGGGCTTAGGGGGGGGGCCTCCTACAATGAGCAGTTCTTC
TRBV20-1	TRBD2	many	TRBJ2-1	CSAQGQTSGRNEQFF	TGCAGTGCTCAGGGACAGACTAGCGGGAGAAATGAGCAGTTCTTC
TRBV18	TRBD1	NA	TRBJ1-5	CASSPPGTVSNQPQHF	TGTGCCAGCTCACCACCGGGGACAGTTAGCAATCAGCCCCAGCATTTT
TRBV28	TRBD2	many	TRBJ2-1	CASTVAGGDYNEQFF	TGTGCCAGCACCGTAGCGGGGGGCGATTACAATGAGCAGTTCTTC
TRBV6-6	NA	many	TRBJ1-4	CASSYSTASGEKLFF	TGTGCCAGCAGTTACTCGACCGCGAGTGGTGAAAAACTGTTTTTT
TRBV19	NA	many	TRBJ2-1	CASSIVAIGGPLSQFF	TGTGCCAGTAGTATAGTGGCGATTGGGGGACCCCTATCACAGTTCTTC
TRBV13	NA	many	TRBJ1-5	CASSLRANQPQHF	TGTGCCAGCAGCTTACGGGCGAACCAGCCCCAGCATTTT
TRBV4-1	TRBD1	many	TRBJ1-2	CASSQTGEYGYTF	TGCGCCAGCAGCCAAACAGGGGAGTATGGCTACACCTTC
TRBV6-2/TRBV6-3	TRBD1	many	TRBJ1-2	CASSSGGNYGYTF	TGTGCCAGCAGTTCAGGGGGCAACTATGGCTACACCTTC
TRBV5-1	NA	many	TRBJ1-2	CASSSTVRGGYTF	TGCGCCAGCAGCTCGACAGTGAGAGGTGGCTACACCTTC
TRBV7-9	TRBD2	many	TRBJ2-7	CASSSGLAGYEQYF	TGTGCCAGCAGCTCCGGACTAGCGGGATACGAGCAGTACTTC
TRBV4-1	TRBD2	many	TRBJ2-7	CASSRSLAGIYEQYF	TGCGCCAGCAGCCGCTCACTAGCGGGGATTTACGAGCAGTACTTC
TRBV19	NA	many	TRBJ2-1	CASSTRAHNEQFF	TGTGCCAGTAGTACACGCGCTCACAATGAGCAGTTCTTC
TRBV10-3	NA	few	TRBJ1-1	CAISESGTNTEAFF	TGTGCCATCAGTGAGTCAGGGACGAACACTGAAGCTTTCTTT
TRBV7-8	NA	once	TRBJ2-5	CASSFSPRGVQETQYF	TGTGCCAGCAGCTTTTCCCCCCGAGGTGTTCAAGAGACCCAGTACTTC
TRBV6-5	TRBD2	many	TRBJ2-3	CASSYQSGRAATQYF	TGTGCCAGCAGTTACCAGAGCGGGAGGGCCGCTACGCAGTATTTT
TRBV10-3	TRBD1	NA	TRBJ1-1	CAIRKDREGEAFF	TGTGCCATCAGGAAGGACAGGGAAGGTGAAGCTTTCTTT
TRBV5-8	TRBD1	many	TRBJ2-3	CASSTTGESTDTQYF	TGTGCCAGCAGCACAACAGGGGAAAGCACAGATACGCAGTATTTT
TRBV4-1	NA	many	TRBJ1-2	CASSQARMGRYGYTF	TGCGCCAGCAGCCAGGCACGGATGGGGAGGTATGGCTACACCTTC
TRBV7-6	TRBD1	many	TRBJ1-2	CASSLDRGYGYTF	TGTGCCAGCAGCTTAGACAGGGGCTATGGCTACACCTTC
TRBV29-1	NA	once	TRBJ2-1	CSVVRVIDEQFF	TGCAGCGTTGTGAGGGTTATCGATGAGCAGTTCTTC
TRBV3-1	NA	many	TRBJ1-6	CASSQWGENSPLHF	TGTGCCAGCAGCCAGTGGGGGGAGAATTCACCCCTCCACTTT
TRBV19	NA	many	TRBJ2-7	CASRSSASSYEQYF	TGTGCCAGTAGAAGTAGCGCCAGCTCCTACGAGCAGTACTTC
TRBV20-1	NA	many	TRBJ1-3	CSAREAGVGNTIYF	TGCAGTGCTAGAGAAGCGGGGGTTGGAAACACCATATATTTT
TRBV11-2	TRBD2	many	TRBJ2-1	CASSMGGGGYNEQFF	TGTGCCAGCAGCATGGGGGGCGGGGGGTACAATGAGCAGTTCTTC
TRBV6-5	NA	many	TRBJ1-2	CASSPRVGGYTF	TGTGCCAGCAGTCCCAGGGTGGGGGGATACACCTTC
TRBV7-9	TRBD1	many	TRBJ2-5	CASSSYRGPETQYF	TGTGCCAGCAGCTCCTATAGGGGGCCAGAGACCCAGTACTTC